The T cell receptor beta chain under discussion was sequenced for a study of T cell responses to AZD1222 COVID-19 vaccine. Measured with immunoSEQ multiplex PCR; TCRdb has only the in-frame clones, and not every one. The table shows roughly 120,000 clones, with approximately 90% occurring only once. This CDR3 has 11 residues. The V gene lost 5 bases and the J gene lost 3 bases, with 4 bases spanning the gap. Germline lookup yields CDR1 MDHEN and CDR2 SYDVKM. The TCR was taken from an adult who received the AZD1222 COVID-19 vaccine. The genes are TRBV28 and TRBJ1-1, with D hard to call. The material was peripheral blood, obtained 28 days after the second AZD1222 dose. CDR3: CASSTYTEAFF. The DNA of the CDR3 is TGTGCCAGCAGTACATACACTGAAGCTTTCTTT.